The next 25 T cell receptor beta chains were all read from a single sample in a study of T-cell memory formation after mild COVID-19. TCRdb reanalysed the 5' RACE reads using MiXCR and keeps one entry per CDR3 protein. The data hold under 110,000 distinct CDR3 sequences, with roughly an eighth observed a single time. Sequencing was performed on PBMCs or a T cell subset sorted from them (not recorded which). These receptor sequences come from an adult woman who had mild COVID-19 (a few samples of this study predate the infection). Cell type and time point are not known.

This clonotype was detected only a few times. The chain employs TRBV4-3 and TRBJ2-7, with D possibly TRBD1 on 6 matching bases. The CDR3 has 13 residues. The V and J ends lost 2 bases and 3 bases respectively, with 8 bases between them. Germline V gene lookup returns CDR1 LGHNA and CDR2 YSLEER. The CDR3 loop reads CASSQNRVYEQYF. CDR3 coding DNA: TGCGCCAGCAGCCAAAACAGGGTCTACGAGCAGTACTTC.

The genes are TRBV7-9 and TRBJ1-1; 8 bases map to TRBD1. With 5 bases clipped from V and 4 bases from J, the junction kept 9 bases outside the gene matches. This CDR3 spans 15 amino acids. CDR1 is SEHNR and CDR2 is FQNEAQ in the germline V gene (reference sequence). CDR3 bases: TGTGCCAGCAGCACCCCCCTCAGGGGGCCCACTGAAGCTTTCTTT. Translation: CASSTPLRGPTEAFF.

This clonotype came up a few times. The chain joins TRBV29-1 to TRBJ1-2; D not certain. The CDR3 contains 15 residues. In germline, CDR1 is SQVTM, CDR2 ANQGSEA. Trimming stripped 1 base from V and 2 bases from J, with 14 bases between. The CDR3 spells CSVEGPDRENYGYTF. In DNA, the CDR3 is TGCAGCGTTGAAGGCCCTGATAGGGAGAACTATGGCTACACCTTC. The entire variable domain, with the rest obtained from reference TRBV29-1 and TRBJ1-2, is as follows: SAVISQKPSRDICQRGTSLTIQCQVDSQVTMMFWYRQQPGQSLTLIATANQGSEATYESGFVIDKFPISRPNLTFSTLTVSNMSPEDSSIYLCSVEGPDRENYGYTFGSGTRLTVV.

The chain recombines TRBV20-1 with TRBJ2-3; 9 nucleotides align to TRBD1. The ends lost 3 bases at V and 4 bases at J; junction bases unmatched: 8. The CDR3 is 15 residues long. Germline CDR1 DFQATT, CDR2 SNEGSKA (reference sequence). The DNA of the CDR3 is TGCAGTGCTAGTGAAGGGACAGGGAGCCCAGATACGCAGTATTTT. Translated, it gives CSASEGTGSPDTQYF.

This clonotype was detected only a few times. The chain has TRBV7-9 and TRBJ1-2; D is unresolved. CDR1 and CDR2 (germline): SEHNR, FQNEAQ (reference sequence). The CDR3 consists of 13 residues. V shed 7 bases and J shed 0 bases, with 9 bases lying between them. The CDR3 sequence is CASMQTPNYGYTF. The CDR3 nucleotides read TGTGCCAGCATGCAGACCCCTAACTATGGCTACACCTTC. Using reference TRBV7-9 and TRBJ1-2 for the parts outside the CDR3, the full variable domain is DTGVSQNPRHKITKRGQNVTFRCDPISEHNRLYWYRQTLGQGPEFLTYFQNEAQLEKSRLLSDRFSAERPKGSFSTLEIQRTEQGDSAMYLCASMQTPNYGYTFGSGTRLTVV.

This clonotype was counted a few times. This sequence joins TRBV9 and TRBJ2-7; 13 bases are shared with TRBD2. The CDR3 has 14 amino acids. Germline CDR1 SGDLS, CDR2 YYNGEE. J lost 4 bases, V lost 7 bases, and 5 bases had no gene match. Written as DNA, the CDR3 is TGTGCCAGCGGACGGACTAGCGGGAGTTACGAGCAGTACTTC. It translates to CASGRTSGSYEQYF.

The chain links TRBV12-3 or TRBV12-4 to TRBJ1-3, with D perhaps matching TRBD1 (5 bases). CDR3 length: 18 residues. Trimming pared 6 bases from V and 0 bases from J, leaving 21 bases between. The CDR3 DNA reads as TGTGCCAGCAGCCGTGAGTTCCGACAGCCCCTCTCTGGAAACACCATATATTTT. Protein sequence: CASSREFRQPLSGNTIYF.

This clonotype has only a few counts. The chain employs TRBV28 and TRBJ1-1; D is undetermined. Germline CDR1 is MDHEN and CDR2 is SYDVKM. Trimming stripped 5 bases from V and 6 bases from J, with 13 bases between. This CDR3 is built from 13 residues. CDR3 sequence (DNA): TGTGCCAGCAGTCCAGAGGTGGTGGCTGAAGCTTTCTTT. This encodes CASSPEVVAEAFF.

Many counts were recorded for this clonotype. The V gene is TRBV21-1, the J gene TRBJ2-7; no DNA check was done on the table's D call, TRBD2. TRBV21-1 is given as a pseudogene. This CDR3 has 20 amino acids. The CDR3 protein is CASSEVGGETGTSVAYEQYF. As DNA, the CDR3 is TGTGCCAGCAGCGAAGTCGGAGGGGAGACTGGGACCTCAGTCGCCTACGAGCAGTACTTC.

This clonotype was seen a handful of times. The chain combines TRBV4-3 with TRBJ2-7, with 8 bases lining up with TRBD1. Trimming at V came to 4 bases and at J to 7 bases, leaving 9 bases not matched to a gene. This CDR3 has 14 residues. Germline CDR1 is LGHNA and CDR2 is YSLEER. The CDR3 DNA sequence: TGCGCCAGCAGCCCAGGACAGGGCTGGGATGAGCAGTACTTC. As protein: CASSPGQGWDEQYF.

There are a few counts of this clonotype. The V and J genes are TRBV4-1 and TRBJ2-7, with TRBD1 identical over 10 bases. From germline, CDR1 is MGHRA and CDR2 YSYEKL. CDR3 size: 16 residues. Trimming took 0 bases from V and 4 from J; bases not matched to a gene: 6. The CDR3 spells CASSQDEGQGLYEQYF. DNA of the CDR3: TGCGCCAGCAGCCAAGATGAGGGACAGGGGTTGTACGAGCAGTACTTC.

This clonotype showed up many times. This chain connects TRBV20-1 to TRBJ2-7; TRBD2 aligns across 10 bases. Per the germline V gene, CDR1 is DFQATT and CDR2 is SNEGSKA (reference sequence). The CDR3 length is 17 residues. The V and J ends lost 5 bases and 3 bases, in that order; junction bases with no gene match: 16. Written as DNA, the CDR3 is TGCAGTGCTCTCCTATCTAGCGGGAGAGAATGGGGCTACGAGCAGTACTTC. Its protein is CSALLSSGREWGYEQYF.

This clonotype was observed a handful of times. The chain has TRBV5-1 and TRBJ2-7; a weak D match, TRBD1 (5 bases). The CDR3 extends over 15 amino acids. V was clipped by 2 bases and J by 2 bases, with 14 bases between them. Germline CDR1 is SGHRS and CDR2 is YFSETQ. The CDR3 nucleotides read TGCGCCAGCAGCTTTCGACCAGGGTGGGCCTACGAGCAGTACTTC. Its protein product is CASSFRPGWAYEQYF.

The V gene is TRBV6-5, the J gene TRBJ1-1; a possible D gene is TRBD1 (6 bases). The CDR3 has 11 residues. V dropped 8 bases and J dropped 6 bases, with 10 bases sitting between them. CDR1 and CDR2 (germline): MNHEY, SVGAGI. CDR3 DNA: TGTGCCAGCGGGGGGGCCCCTGAAGCTTTCTTT. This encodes CASGGAPEAFF.

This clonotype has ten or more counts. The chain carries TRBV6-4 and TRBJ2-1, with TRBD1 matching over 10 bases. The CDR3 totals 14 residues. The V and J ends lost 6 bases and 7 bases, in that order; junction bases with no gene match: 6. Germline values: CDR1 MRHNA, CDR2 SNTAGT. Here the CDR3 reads CASREGTGANEQFF. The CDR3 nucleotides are TGTGCCAGCAGAGAAGGGACAGGGGCGAATGAGCAGTTCTTC.

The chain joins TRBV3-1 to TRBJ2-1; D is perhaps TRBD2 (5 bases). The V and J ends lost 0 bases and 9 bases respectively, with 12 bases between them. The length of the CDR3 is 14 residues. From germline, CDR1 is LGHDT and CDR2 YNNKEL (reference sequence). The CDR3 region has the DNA TGTGCCAGCAGCCAAGAGGACGGACGGGGTGAGCAGTTCTTC. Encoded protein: CASSQEDGRGEQFF.

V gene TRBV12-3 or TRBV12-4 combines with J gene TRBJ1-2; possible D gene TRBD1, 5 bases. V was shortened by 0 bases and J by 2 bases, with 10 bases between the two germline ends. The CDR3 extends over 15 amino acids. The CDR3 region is CASSLAWDGNYGYTF. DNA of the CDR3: TGTGCCAGCAGTTTAGCTTGGGACGGAAACTATGGCTACACCTTC.

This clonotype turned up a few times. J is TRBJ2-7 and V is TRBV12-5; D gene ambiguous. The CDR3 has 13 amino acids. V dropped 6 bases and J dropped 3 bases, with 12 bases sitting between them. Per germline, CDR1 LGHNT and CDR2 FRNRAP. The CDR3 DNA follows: TGTGCTAGTGGCCTCCATTTAGACTACGAGCAGTACTTC. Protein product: CASGLHLDYEQYF.

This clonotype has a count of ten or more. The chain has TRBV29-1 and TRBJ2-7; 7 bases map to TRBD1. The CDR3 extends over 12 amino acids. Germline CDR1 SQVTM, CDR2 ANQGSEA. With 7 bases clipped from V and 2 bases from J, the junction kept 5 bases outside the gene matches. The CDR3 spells CSAATGPYEQYF. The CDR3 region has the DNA TGCAGCGCTGCGACAGGGCCCTACGAGCAGTACTTC.

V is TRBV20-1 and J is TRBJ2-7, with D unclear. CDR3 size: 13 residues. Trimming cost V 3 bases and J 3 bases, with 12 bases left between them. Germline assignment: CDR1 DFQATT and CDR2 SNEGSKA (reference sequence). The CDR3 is CSARVPSDYEQYF. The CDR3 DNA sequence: TGCAGTGCTAGGGTACCTTCAGACTACGAGCAGTACTTC.

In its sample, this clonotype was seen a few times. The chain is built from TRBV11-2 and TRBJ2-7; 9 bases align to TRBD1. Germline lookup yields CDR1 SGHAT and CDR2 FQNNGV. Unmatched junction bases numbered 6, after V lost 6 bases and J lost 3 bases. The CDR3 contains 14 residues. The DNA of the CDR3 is TGTGCCAGCAGATGGACGGGACAGGGCTACGAGCAGTACTTC. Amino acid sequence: CASRWTGQGYEQYF.

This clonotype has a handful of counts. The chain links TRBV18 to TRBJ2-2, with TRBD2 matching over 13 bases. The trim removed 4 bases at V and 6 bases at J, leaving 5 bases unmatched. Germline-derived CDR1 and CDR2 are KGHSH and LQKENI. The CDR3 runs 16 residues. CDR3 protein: CASSLGTSGTAGELFF. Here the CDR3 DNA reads TGTGCCAGCTCACTTGGGACTAGCGGGACCGCCGGGGAGCTGTTTTTT.

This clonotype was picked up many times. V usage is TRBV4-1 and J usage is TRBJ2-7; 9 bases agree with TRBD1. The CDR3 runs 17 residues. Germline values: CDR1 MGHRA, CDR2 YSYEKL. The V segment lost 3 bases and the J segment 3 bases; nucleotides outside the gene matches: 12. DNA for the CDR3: TGCGCCAGCAGCCATCTATATCCCGGGACAGGGTACTACGAGCAGTACTTC. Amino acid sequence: CASSHLYPGTGYYEQYF.

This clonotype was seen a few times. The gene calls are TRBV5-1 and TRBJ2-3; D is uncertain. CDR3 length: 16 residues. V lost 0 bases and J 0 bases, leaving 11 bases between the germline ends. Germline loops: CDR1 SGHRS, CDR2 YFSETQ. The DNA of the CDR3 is TGCGCCAGCAGCTTGGCCGTCAGCGTGAGCACAGATACGCAGTATTTT. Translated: CASSLAVSVSTDTQYF.

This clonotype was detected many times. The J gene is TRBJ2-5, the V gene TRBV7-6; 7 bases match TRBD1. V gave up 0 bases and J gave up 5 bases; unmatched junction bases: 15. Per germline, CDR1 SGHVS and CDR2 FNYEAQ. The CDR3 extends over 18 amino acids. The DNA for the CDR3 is TGTGCCAGCAGCTTAGCACTACCGGGACAGTGGCTGGGGGAGACCCAGTACTTC. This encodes CASSLALPGQWLGETQYF.